This T cell receptor beta chain was profiled in a study of molecular identifiers for immune sequencing clone quantification. TCRdb called the PCR reads again in MiXCR, with one record for every CDR3 protein. The sample has 300,000 to 400,000 distinct CDR3 sequences, over 20% seen once. Germline loops: CDR1 KGHSH, CDR2 LQKENI. The CDR3 consists of 18 residues. Trimming left V 5 bases short and J 3 bases short, with 25 bases between. This clonotype showed up just a few times. V and J are TRBV18 and TRBJ1-1, with D perhaps matching TRBD1 (6 bases). This clonotype originated in a human donor in good health. Some libraries in this study had Jurkat cell RNA spiked in. Sequenced material: naive CD8+ T cells from blood, with Jurkat cell RNA spiked in. Noted subset: FACS-sorted CD8+CD4-CCR7+CD45RA+ naive T cells. CDR3 sequence (DNA): TGTGCCAGCTCATTTCTTTCTGCGGGGGGCGAAAGGGACACTGAAGCTTTCTTT. This translates into CASSFLSAGGERDTEAFF. Looking up the rest from reference TRBV18 and TRBJ1-1 gives the full variable domain: NAGVMQNPRHLVRRRGQEARLRCSPMKGHSHVYWYRQLPEEGLKFMVYLQKENIIDESGMPKERFSAEFPKEGPSILRIQQVVRGDSAAYFCASSFLSAGGERDTEAFFGQGTRLTVV.